The entry that follows covers one TCR beta chain sequence. Its specificity is not known. The sample belongs to a study of T cell responses to AZD1222 COVID-19 vaccine. Study context: Pooled samples include second doses given at about 4 or 12 weeks. General observations from the study: Spike-specific TCR breadth and depth were elevated following two AZD1222 doses.

V shed 0 bases and J shed 5 bases, with 13 bases lying between them. The germline CDR1 and CDR2 sequences are PRHDT and FYEKMQ (reference sequence). The CDR3 contains 16 residues. This table comes from immunoSEQ multiplex PCR, and its TCRdb copy is limited to in-frame clones, with some not included. Among some 180,000 clones listed, roughly 92% were seen once. The sequencing used peripheral blood, collected on day 0 of AZD1222 vaccination. This chain connects TRBV13 to TRBJ2-2; D might be TRBD1 (5 bases). The receptor was isolated from an adult in good health. In DNA, the CDR3 is TGTGCCAGCAGCTTAGGGCGGCAGGGTCGGACCGGGGAGCTGTTTTTT. Translated: CASSLGRQGRTGELFF.